This T cell receptor beta chain came from a study of blood T cells in healthy people across ages (dated by TCRdb to 2013 to 2016). Describing the broader study: In model experiments, template switching captured about one uniquely barcoded TCR beta cDNA molecule for every two T cells. Four age groups were formed from the donors: young (average 16 years), middle-aged (around 37), aged (62) and long-lived (less than 85). For two donors (one aged 18 to 29 and one aged 80 or older), the study analyzed two additional independent replicas of 1 million unique cDNA reads from the same blood draw. Using deep sequencing normalized with unique cDNA molecular identifiers, the study measured how TCR beta repertoire diversity changes with age. To avoid experimental bias, donors of different ages were distributed randomly across sequencing lanes.

In regard to this clonotype: Its antigen is currently not known. Base qualities were left out, and no much larger clone turns up one base away.

What the work shows at the level of the full study, not this receptor alone: Conclusive comparison of naive and antigen-experienced compartments was prevented by the profiling of bulk unsorted PBMCs. Because donor CMV infection status was unknown, age-related changes in expanded clonotypes were potentially confounded. Compared with the aged group, the long-lived group had more naive CD4+ T cells, fewer expanded clones and increased TCR diversity, suggesting age selection. Estimates of total diversity based on one million sequenced T cells were regarded as lower bounds and as underestimates. A strong correlation was found between observed TCR beta diversity and the percentage of naive T cells measured by flow cytometry. As age increased, observed TCR beta diversity per million T cells dropped in a roughly linear way, and a significant reduction was already evident by age approximately 40.

Systemically healthy Caucasian individuals from Russia, 35 to 50 in total and aged about 6 to 90 years, were included as donors. Each donor gave around 9 milliliters of peripheral blood, collected into EDTA-treated Vacutainer tubes. PBMCs were isolated by Ficoll-Paque density-gradient centrifugation, with at least 6.5 million obtained per sample. Trizol reagent was used to extract total RNA from the PBMCs, yielding at least 5.5 micrograms per sample. For every donor, flow cytometry on a PBMC aliquot measured the percentage of naive CD45RAhigh/CD27high T cells. The library relied on 5' RACE. These reads were obtained on an Illumina HiSeq 2500. A second PCR of roughly 6 to 11 cycles was run with a J-beta primer mix and a sample-barcoded 5' primer. A unique molecular identifier was introduced onto each TCR beta cDNA molecule by a template-switch 5' adaptor carrying 12 random nucleotides. Each sample yielded at least 3 million CDR3-containing paired-end reads. First-strand cDNA was synthesized from all RNA with the Mint cDNA synthesis kit, primed by a TRBC-specific oligonucleotide. All cDNA was treated with uracil-DNA glycosylase and then went through a first 18-cycle PCR with the universal primers M1SS and BC2_uni_R. In the original analysis: For normalization, 1 million high-quality reads were randomly selected from each sample, with every read carrying a distinct molecular identifier. Reads with shared molecular identifiers were discarded instead of being binned into consensus sequences. CDR3 identification, clonotype clustering and error correction used MiTCR with a Q25 quality threshold and the strictest error-elimination algorithm. Lower-bound total TCR beta diversity was estimated with a nonparametric unseen species model using Euler transformation. TCRdb reanalyzed the raw reads on its own, using fastp at Q25 for trimming and MiXCR for clone calling, and kept in-frame beta chains. Identical CDR3 proteins give one entry, which carries the most common genes and DNA. TCRdb's processing, not the study's, gives the V and J calls here. In all, the sample holds approximately 690,000 distinct CDR3 sequences, and 35% to 50% of those were seen once. The top ten clonotypes cover around 32% of the sample.

The CDR3 contains 12 residues, cysteine and phenylalanine counted. Just the 36-base CDR3 DNA is kept, in frame starting at base 1. CDR1 GTSNPN and CDR2 SVGIG were looked up in the germline V gene (reference sequence). This TCR was sampled from a man older than 75 in good health. The sequence is built from TRBV30 and TRBJ2-7; TRBD1 matches 7 bases in the middle. The J call may be mistaken, given a closer DNA end match to TRBJ2-5. The sequenced sample was blood. The DNA sequence is as follows: TGTGCCTGGAGTTCCAGGGGGGAGACCCAGTACTTC. It translates as CAWSSRGETQYF.